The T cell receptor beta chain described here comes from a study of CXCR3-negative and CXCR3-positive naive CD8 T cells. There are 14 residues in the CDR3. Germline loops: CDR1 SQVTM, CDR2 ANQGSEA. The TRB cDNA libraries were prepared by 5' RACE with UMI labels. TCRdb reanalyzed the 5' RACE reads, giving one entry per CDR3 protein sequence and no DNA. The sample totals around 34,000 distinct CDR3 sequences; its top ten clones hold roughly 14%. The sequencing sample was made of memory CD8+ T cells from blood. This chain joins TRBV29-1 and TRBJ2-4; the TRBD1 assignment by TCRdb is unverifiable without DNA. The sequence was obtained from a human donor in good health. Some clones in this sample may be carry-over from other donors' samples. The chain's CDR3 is CSYGEQVGLDIQYF. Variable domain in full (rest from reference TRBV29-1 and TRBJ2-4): SAVISQKPSRDICQRGTSLTIQCQVDSQVTMMFWYRQQPGQSLTLIATANQGSEATYESGFVIDKFPISRPNLTFSTLTVSNMSPEDSSIYLCSYGEQVGLDIQYFGAGTRLSVL.